This TCR beta chain was captured by sequencing in a study of T-cell memory formation after mild COVID-19. Overall study: TCR clusters were mostly confined to one donor each.

To note about this clonotype: The antigen remains undetermined.

Germline values: CDR1 SGHRS, CDR2 YFSETQ. V was pared by 4 bases and J by 5 bases, with 16 bases between. This CDR3 has 15 residues. Points from the study as a whole: Chiefly within CM and EM were the contracting CD4+ clones; CD8+ ones were within EMRA. Within pre-infection memory, some responding clones were found, suggesting cross-reactive memory joined.

Using constant-segment primers, 5'RACE produced TCR alpha and TCR beta cDNA libraries carrying sample barcodes and UMIs. In TCRdb, the 5' RACE reads were re-called with MiXCR into one record per CDR3 protein. The table records around 430,000 distinct CDR3 sequences, roughly 15% of them present only once. The sequence was collected from a young man who had mild COVID-19 (a few samples of this study predate the infection). Cell type and time point are not known. The rearrangement links TRBV5-1 to TRBJ1-5, with D possibly matching TRBD1 (5 bases). Sequences were obtained from PBMCs or a T cell subset sorted from them (not recorded which). The CDR3 sequence is CASSPDPGGDQPQHF. DNA for the CDR3: TGCGCCAGCAGCCCCGATCCAGGAGGGGATCAGCCCCAGCATTTT.